This T cell receptor beta chain came from a study of T cell clonality in common variable immunodeficiency. This clone was counted a few times. Its cognate antigen is unknown. The CDR3 extends 3 residues past the end of the read, so its final part is completed from the germline J gene. The CDR3 is 19 amino acids. CDR1 is LNHDA and CDR2 is SQIVND in the germline V gene (reference sequence). V dropped 3 bases and J dropped 1 base, with 24 bases sitting between them. Control and CVID samples contributed equal amounts of genomic DNA. Produced via immunoSEQ multiplex PCR; TCRdb's table is partial and in-frame only. This sample has approximately 20,000 clones, each found more than once. General study results and limits: Compared with healthy controls, CVID subjects showed increased TCRbeta clonality, mostly in about a third. Reportedly, TCR beta sequences from common variable immunodeficiency showed fewer deletions and N-nucleotide insertions.

Patients and controls were mostly of Caucasian heritage. Blood came from CVID subjects not ill and not taking immunomodulatory or immunosuppressive medication. Sequenced input: peripheral blood mononuclear cells. The chain employs TRBV19 and TRBJ2-5, with D possibly matching TRBD2 (7 bases). The source of this sequence is a human donor with common variable immunodeficiency. The part of the CDR3 DNA that was read is TGTGCCAGTAGTATCGGGAGGACAGCCCGAGATTACCTCCAAGAGACC. Protein: CASSIGRTARDYLQET. In full, the CDR3 is CASSIGRTARDYLQETQYF.